Listed below are T cell receptor beta chains from one sample, sequenced in a study of blood T cells in healthy people across ages. TCRdb re-called the 5' RACE reads through MiXCR, storing one row per CDR3 protein. The data hold about 1.5 million distinct CDR3 sequences, with 42% observed a single time. Sequencing was done on a sample of blood. The receptors derive from a woman aged 18-30 years in good health. Both conserved end residues are part of each CDR3. The D gene is left open where the match is weak. Only part of the rows carry a size: once, few, many, or a class if the clone is expanded.

TRBD1	TRBV20-1	many	TRBJ2-7	TGCAGTGCTTCTCGGGACAGCTCCTACGAGCAGTACTTC	CSASRDSSYEQYF
TRBD1	TRBV7-9	-	TRBJ2-1	TGTGCCAGCAGCCATAAGACAGGGAGCTCCTACAATGAGCAGTTCTTC	CASSHKTGSSYNEQFF
-	TRBV6-6	few	TRBJ2-7	TGTGCCAGCAGTTACCCCAGAGGGAGGAAAGAATCCTACGAGCAGTACTTC	CASSYPRGRKESYEQYF
-	TRBV3-1	-	TRBJ2-7	TGTGCCAGCAGCCAAGCAGCAGGTACCCAGTACTTC	CASSQAAGTQYF
TRBD2	TRBV20-1	-	TRBJ2-5	TGCAGTGCTAGAGAGGGACTAGCGGGGTATAGCAATGAGCAGTACTTC	CSAREGLAGYSNEQYF
-	TRBV7-8	few	TRBJ1-2	TGTGCCAGCAGCCCACGAGAATACTATGGCTACACCTTC	CASSPREYYGYTF
TRBD1	TRBV29-1	-	TRBJ1-2	TGCAGCGTTGCCGGAAACAGGGGGCTTGGTGGCTACACCTTC	CSVAGNRGLGGYTF
-	TRBV7-8	-	TRBJ2-7	TGTGCCAGCAGCTTAAGTTTCCCTTACGAGCAGTACTTC	CASSLSFPYEQYF
TRBD2	TRBV9	once	TRBJ2-7	TGTGCCAGCAGGTCCGGGACTACCGGCAATGAGCAGTACTTC	CASRSGTTGNEQYF
-	TRBV5-6	-	TRBJ1-1	TGTGCCAGCAGCTTGGCCTTTGAGGGGAAGAACACTGAAGCTTTCTTT	CASSLAFEGKNTEAFF
-	TRBV5-1	-	TRBJ1-1	TGCGCCAGCAGCTTGGAGTCGGCGGTGAACACTGAAGCTTTCTTT	CASSLESAVNTEAFF
TRBD1	TRBV4-1	-	TRBJ1-5	TGCGCCCGCAGCCAAAAGATCGGGACAGGGAATAAGATGGGAAATCAGCCCCAGCATTTT	CARSQKIGTGNKMGNQPQHF
TRBD1	TRBV28	-	TRBJ1-5	TGTGCCAGCAGTATGGGACAGGGACGCAATCAGCCCCAGCATTTT	CASSMGQGRNQPQHF
TRBD1	TRBV5-1	once	TRBJ2-7	TGCGCCAGCAGCATCCGGGACAGGTTAATCTACGAGCAGTACTTC	CASSIRDRLIYEQYF
-	TRBV6-2/TRBV6-3	-	TRBJ2-7	TGTGCCAGCAGTACTGCCATCTCCGGGACCGACTACGAGCAGTACTTC	CASSTAISGTDYEQYF
-	TRBV12-3/TRBV12-4	many	TRBJ1-2	TGTGCCAGCAGCTTACGGACCGCCTATGGCTACACCTTC	CASSLRTAYGYTF
-	TRBV19	-	TRBJ2-7	TGTGCCAGTAGTATAGCAGATAGCGGCACCTACGAGCAGTACTTC	CASSIADSGTYEQYF
-	TRBV20-1	few	TRBJ2-1	TGCAGTGCTAATGACCCAGGGGGACTTATCAGCTCCTACAATGAGCAGTTCTTC	CSANDPGGLISSYNEQFF
-	TRBV18	few	TRBJ2-1	TGTGCCAGCTCACCGGTACGAACCTACTACAATGAGCAGTTCTTC	CASSPVRTYYNEQFF
-	TRBV6-2/TRBV6-3	-	TRBJ2-3	TGTGCCAGCAGCGATAGTCAGGGGTCCCCGTATTTT	CASSDSQGSPYF
TRBD1	TRBV5-1	-	TRBJ1-5	TGCGCCTGCCGGGACAGACCTGCTCAGCCCCAGCATTTT	CACRDRPAQPQHF
-	TRBV4-3	few	TRBJ1-1	TGCGCCAGCAGCCAAGATTGGTCCACTGAAGCTTTCTTT	CASSQDWSTEAFF
-	TRBV12-3/TRBV12-4	few	TRBJ1-2	TGTGCCAGCAGTTTAGCCGGGGGGAAGTACTATGGCTACACCTTC	CASSLAGGKYYGYTF
-	TRBV6-5	few	TRBJ2-3	TGTGCCAGCAGTTACCTCTATCTAGCAGATACGCAGTATTTT	CASSYLYLADTQYF
TRBD2	TRBV7-8	few	TRBJ2-1	TGTGCCAGCAGCTTAGTTGGGCTAGCGGGGCACAATGAGCAGTTCTTC	CASSLVGLAGHNEQFF
TRBD1	TRBV2	many	TRBJ2-7	TGTGCCAGCAGTATAGGTGGGACAGGCTTCTACGAGCAGTACTTC	CASSIGGTGFYEQYF
-	TRBV29-1	few	TRBJ2-7	TGCAGCGTTGAAGATCTTACGGGACCTCTACCCTCCTACGAGCAGTACTTC	CSVEDLTGPLPSYEQYF
TRBD1	TRBV20-1	few	TRBJ1-2	TGCAGTGCCGGGACAGGGGTAGGCTATGGCTACACCTTC	CSAGTGVGYGYTF
TRBD2	TRBV10-3	-	TRBJ2-5	TGTGCCATCAGTCGACTAGCGGGCGGTCACAATGAGCAGTACTTC	CAISRLAGGHNEQYF
-	TRBV6-2/TRBV6-3	-	TRBJ1-5	TGTGCCAGCAGTTACTCGAGGGTAAGGGACCGCAATCAGCCTCAGCATTTT	CASSYSRVRDRNQPQHF
TRBD1	TRBV12-3/TRBV12-4	-	TRBJ1-1	TGTGCCAGCAGGCCTCTGGGACAGGCGACAGGGGTTACTGAAGCTTTCTTT	CASRPLGQATGVTEAFF
-	TRBV7-9	-	TRBJ2-7	TGTGCCAGCAGCTCGTTGACCGGGACCTACTACGAGCAGTACTTC	CASSSLTGTYYEQYF
-	TRBV7-9	few	TRBJ2-1	TGTGCCAGCAGCTTAGAAGTGATCAATGAGCAGTTCTTC	CASSLEVINEQFF
-	TRBV12-3/TRBV12-4	-	TRBJ2-3	TGTGCCAGCAGTTCGGAAGTCCTGAGGGGAGATACGGAGTATTTT	CASSSEVLRGDTEYF
-	TRBV6-1	-	TRBJ2-4	TGTGCCAGCAGTGGACCCGGGATTGTAGCCAAAAACATTCAGTACTTC	CASSGPGIVAKNIQYF
-	TRBV27	-	TRBJ1-5	TGTGCCAGCAGTTTGCGGGGAGAAAAACAGCCCCAGCATTTT	CASSLRGEKQPQHF
TRBD2	TRBV6-6	-	TRBJ2-5	TGTGCCAGCAGCTACTCTGGCCAGCGGGAGTGTCGTGAGCAGTACTTC	CASSYSGQRECREQYF
-	TRBV5-1	-	TRBJ2-2	TGCGCCAGCAGCTTGGGTCCCGAAACGAACACCGGGGAGCTGTTTTTT	CASSLGPETNTGELFF
-	TRBV7-3	few	TRBJ2-3	TGTGCCAGCAGCCCCTATCAATCTTACAGCACAGATACGCAGTATTTT	CASSPYQSYSTDTQYF
TRBD1	TRBV29-1	-	TRBJ1-1	TGCAGCGTTGGAAGACAGGGAGGACGGACTGAAGCTTTCTTT	CSVGRQGGRTEAFF
-	TRBV14	many	TRBJ2-7	TGTGCCAGCAGCCACCAGGGTTTCTACGAGCAGTACTTC	CASSHQGFYEQYF